This T cell receptor (beta chain) was identified during a study of cytomegalovirus exposure and HLA in healthy donors. Study-level results: Most of the CMV-associated TCR beta chains (in a later analysis) appeared to be HLA-restricted. The classifier reportedly diagnosed cytomegalovirus status with high specificity and sensitivity.

This clone turned up a few times. Its antigen remains unidentified. Germline V CDR1 and CDR2: SGHDT, YYEEEE. Trimming took off 4 bases at V and 3 bases at J, with 24 bases between the two ends. CDR3 length: 18 residues. Amplification used 60 Vbeta primers and 13 Jbeta primers. Profiling relied on immunoSEQ multiplex PCR, and the TCRdb table lists in-frame clones only, not all of them. The sample lists fewer than 100,000 clones, roughly three quarters occurring once. The genes are TRBV5-6 and TRBJ2-3, with D tentatively TRBD1 (5 bases). The receptor comes from a woman aged 40 to 50 in good health and CMV-seronegative. Source material: PBMCs. The CDR3 sequence: CASSTFTGTGSITDTQYF. CDR3 nucleotide sequence: TGTGCCAGCAGCACCTTCACAGGCACAGGATCAATAACAGATACGCAGTATTTT.